This entry lists 29 T cell receptor beta chains sequenced from one sample in a study of cytomegalovirus exposure and HLA in healthy donors. The PCR employed 60 Vbeta primers together with 13 Jbeta primers. The data were produced by immunoSEQ multiplex PCR, yet TCRdb's version contains in-frame clones alone and is incomplete. The data show roughly 160,000 clones, roughly 80% seen once. Sequencing input: PBMCs. The origin of the receptors is a woman in her forties in good health and CMV-seropositive.

The genes are TRBV5-5 and TRBJ2-7; a weak D match, TRBD2 (5 bases). From germline, CDR1 is SGHKS and CDR2 YYEKEE (reference sequence). The CDR3 runs 14 residues. V was cut by 0 bases and J by 6 bases, with 13 bases left in between. CDR3 in DNA: TGTGCCAGCAGCTTGGGGGTGGTTGGGAGCGAGCAGTACTTC. This sequence encodes CASSLGVVGSEQYF.

This chain links TRBV5-4 with TRBJ1-1, with 7 bases identical to TRBD1. The CDR3 has 15 amino acids. Germline loops: CDR1 SGHNT, CDR2 YYREEE (reference sequence). V gave up 0 bases and J gave up 0 bases; unmatched junction bases: 2. CDR3 bases: TGTGCCAGCAGCTTGGGTGGGACAGTGAACACTGAAGCTTTCTTT. Translating it yields CASSLGGTVNTEAFF. Full variable domain (remainder filled in from reference TRBV5-4 and TRBJ1-1): ETGVTQSPTHLIKTRGQQVTLRCSSQSGHNTVSWYQQALGQGPQFIFQYYREEENGRGNFPPRFSGLQFPNYSSELNVNALELDDSALYLCASSLGGTVNTEAFFGQGTRLTVV.

A few counts support this clone. The chain combines TRBV5-5 with TRBJ1-1; D gene unclear. The germline V and J ends were trimmed by 6 bases and 6 bases, with 9 bases remaining between them. Germline CDR1 and CDR2: SGHKS and YYEKEE (reference sequence). The CDR3 spans 11 residues. The CDR3 here is CASTLRAEAFF. The CDR3 nucleotides are TGTGCCAGCACCCTCCGAGCTGAAGCTTTCTTT.

About this clone: At one boundary the junction diverges from the germline segment, which might be a read error. This chain uses TRBV7-2 with TRBJ2-3; a possible D gene is TRBD1 (6 bases). CDR1 and CDR2 (germline): SGHTA, FQGNSA. The CDR3 has 13 residues. This CDR3 is CASSLEGDRMTVF. CDR3 nucleotides: TGTGCCAGCAGCTTAGAGGGAGACAGGATGACAGTTTTT.

The rearrangement uses TRBV6-5 and TRBJ1-2, with TRBD1 identical over 7 bases. Germline CDR1 is MNHEY and CDR2 is SVGAGI. The CDR3 is 15 residues long. Losses at the gene ends were 2 bases for V and 6 bases for J; bases not matched to a gene: 9. CDR3 DNA: TGTGCCAGCAGTTACGGAACGACAGGGACGAATGGCTACACCTTC. Its protein product is CASSYGTTGTNGYTF.

The chain combines TRBV18 with TRBJ2-7; possible D gene TRBD1, 6 bases. The CDR3 loop spans 12 amino acids. Germline CDR1 KGHSH, CDR2 LQKENI. Trimming pared 6 bases from V and 3 bases from J, leaving 9 bases between. The CDR3 sequence: CASSQGSYEQYF. The CDR3 DNA is TGTGCCAGCTCCCAGGGGAGCTACGAGCAGTACTTC.

There are a few counts of this clone. Other DNA variants within this sample encode the same CDR3. This rearrangement joins TRBV20-1 to TRBJ2-3; D is undetermined. V lost 6 bases and J lost 6, with 10 bases in between. The CDR3 has 11 residues. The germline CDR1 and CDR2 sequences are DFQATT and SNEGSKA (reference sequence). The CDR3 loop reads CSARVSDTQYF. CDR3 coding DNA: TGCAGTGCCCGAGTGTCCGATACGCAGTATTTT.

In DNA form, the CDR3 reads TGTGCCAGCAGCCGCGGGGGGTCATACACGAACACCGGGGAGCTGTTTTTT. Translation gives CASSRGGSYTNTGELFF. The chain combines TRBV7-2 with TRBJ2-2; TRBD2 matches at 8 bases. V shed 5 bases, J shed 0 bases, and the junction held 8 bases outside the gene matches. From germline, CDR1 is SGHTA and CDR2 FQGNSA. The CDR3 runs to 17 residues.

This clone has only one observation. V gene TRBV28 combines with J gene TRBJ2-7, with D possibly matching TRBD1 (5 bases). The CDR3 sequence is 12 residues long. Germline assignment: CDR1 MDHEN and CDR2 SYDVKM. Deletions cut 7 bases from V and 5 bases from J, with 12 bases between. CDR3 loop: CASMGRAHEQYF. The CDR3 nucleotides are TGTGCCAGCATGGGCAGGGCCCACGAGCAGTACTTC.

This rearrangement joins TRBV7-8 to TRBJ1-5; 10 nucleotides line up with TRBD1. CDR1 and CDR2 from the germline V gene are SGHVS and FQNEAQ. J lost 2 bases, V lost 2 bases, and 3 bases had no gene match. The CDR3 sequence is 16 residues long. DNA of the CDR3: TGTGCCAGCAGCTTAAGACAGGGGGCCGGCAATCAGCCCCAGCATTTT. Its protein is CASSLRQGAGNQPQHF.

This clone showed up just once. The V and J genes are TRBV6-6 and TRBJ1-1; tentative D call: TRBD1 (6 bases). CDR1 is MNHNY and CDR2 is SVGAGI in the germline V gene (reference sequence). V was trimmed by 5 bases and J by 6 bases, leaving 10 bases between them. The CDR3 covers 12 residues. The CDR3 loop reads CASSIQGAEAFF. For the CDR3, the DNA is TGTGCCAGCAGTATACAGGGCGCTGAAGCTTTCTTT.

The genes are TRBV7-3 and TRBJ2-1, with 9 bases matching TRBD2. The germline V gene encodes CDR1 SGHTA and CDR2 FQGTGA. Losses at the gene ends were 5 bases for V and 5 bases for J; bases not matched to a gene: 7. This CDR3 has 15 residues. CDR3 sequence: CASSKAGGSNNEQFF. The CDR3 region has the DNA TGTGCCAGCAGCAAAGCGGGAGGTTCCAACAATGAGCAGTTCTTC.

This chain links TRBV30 with TRBJ2-7; 9 nucleotides align to TRBD2. V shed 0 bases, J shed 0 bases, and the junction held 12 bases outside the gene matches. The CDR3 sequence is 18 residues long. Germline V gene sequence: CDR1 GTSNPN, CDR2 SVGIG (reference sequence). As DNA, the CDR3 is TGTGCCTGGAGTGTACTTCTGGTTGGCGGGAGGGCCTCCTACGAGCAGTACTTC. It translates to CAWSVLLVGGRASYEQYF.

The chain recombines TRBV5-6 with TRBJ1-1; D remains ambiguous. Germline V lookup: CDR1 SGHDT, CDR2 YYEEEE. The CDR3 contains 15 residues. Trimming removed 4 bases from V and 1 base from J, with 14 bases in between. The CDR3 sequence is CASSRGRITNTEAFF. For the CDR3, the DNA is TGTGCCAGCAGCCGCGGGCGGATAACGAACACTGAAGCTTTCTTT.

The chain recombines TRBV11-1 with TRBJ2-7, with a weak D call TRBD1 (5 bases). This CDR3 is 12 amino acids long. The germline CDR1 and CDR2 sequences are SGHAT and FQDESV (reference sequence). Trimming cost V 7 bases and J 4 bases, with 11 bases left between them. In nucleotides, the CDR3 is TGTGCCAGCACTAAAGACAGTTACGAGCAGTACTTC. Protein product: CASTKDSYEQYF.

V usage is TRBV5-4 and J usage is TRBJ2-2; possible D gene TRBD2, 5 bases. The length of the CDR3 is 14 residues. V lost 4 bases and J lost 7, with 14 bases in between. CDR1 is SGHNT and CDR2 is YYREEE in the germline V gene (reference sequence). CDR3 in amino acids: CASSTTLEGGELFF. The CDR3 DNA reads TGTGCCAGCAGCACAACCCTAGAGGGCGGGGAGCTGTTTTTT.

The chain combines TRBV11-1 with TRBJ1-1; D might be TRBD1 (5 bases). The CDR3 has 16 amino acids. The germline V and J ends were trimmed by 5 bases and 0 bases, with 16 bases remaining between them. In germline, CDR1 is SGHAT, CDR2 FQDESV (reference sequence). Written as DNA, the CDR3 is TGTGCCAGCAGCGGCGACAGCCCTGTTATGAACACTGAAGCTTTCTTT. Its translation is CASSGDSPVMNTEAFF. Drawing the rest from reference TRBV11-1 and TRBJ1-1, the complete variable domain is EAEVAQSPRYKITEKSQAVAFWCDPISGHATLYWYRQILGQGPELLVQFQDESVVDDSQLPKDRFSAERLKGVDSTLKIQPAELGDSAMYLCASSGDSPVMNTEAFFGQGTRLTVV.

The chain recombines TRBV5-1 with TRBJ1-1; D is possibly TRBD1 (6 bases). The germline V gene has CDR1 SGHRS and CDR2 YFSETQ. This CDR3 has 15 amino acids. Trimming pared 2 bases from V and 6 bases from J, leaving 17 bases between. CDR3 DNA sequence: TGCGCCAGCAGCTTTTCTCGGACAGTTGACTCTGAAGCTTTCTTT. Translated, it gives CASSFSRTVDSEAFF.

CDR3 nucleotide sequence: TGTGCCAGCAGAGCGACAGGGTCGGGCAATCAGCCCCAGCATTTT. It yields the protein CASRATGSGNQPQHF. This chain connects TRBV6-1 to TRBJ1-5, with 7 bases that match TRBD1. The CDR3 extends over 15 amino acids. V dropped 6 bases and J dropped 2; count of bases not matched to a gene: 7. CDR1 and CDR2 (germline): MNHNS, SASEGT.

The chain recombines TRBV10-2 with TRBJ2-5; TRBD1 is a possible D gene (6 bases). The tail of the sequence fits TRBJ2-7 better, so the J call may be wrong. In germline, CDR1 is WSHSY, CDR2 SAAADI. This CDR3 comprises 16 residues. CDR3 sequence reads: CASSEPGRGNSDEQYF. In DNA form, the CDR3 reads TGCGCCAGCAGTGAGCCGGGTAGGGGGAACAGCGACGAGCAGTACTTC.

The chain joins TRBV6-1 to TRBJ1-5; TRBD1 matches at 7 bases. The CDR3 is 14 amino acids. With 5 bases clipped from V and 5 bases from J, the junction kept 6 bases outside the gene matches. Per germline, CDR1 MNHNS and CDR2 SASEGT. CDR3 DNA sequence: TGTGCCAGCAGTTTTACCACAGGGGATCAGCCCCAGCATTTT. As protein: CASSFTTGDQPQHF.

V and J are TRBV7-9 and TRBJ2-1, with D perhaps TRBD2 (5 bases). Looked up from germline, CDR1 is SEHNR and CDR2 is FQNEAQ (reference sequence). This CDR3 contains 15 residues. V shed 5 bases and J shed 0 bases, with 11 bases lying between them. The CDR3: CASSNTSSSYNEQFF. Written as DNA, the CDR3 is TGTGCCAGCAGCAATACTAGTAGCTCCTACAATGAGCAGTTCTTC.

This chain joins TRBV11-2 and TRBJ1-1, with 12 bases aligning to TRBD1. Per the germline V gene, CDR1 is SGHAT and CDR2 is FQNNGV. The CDR3 extends over 14 amino acids. Losses at the gene ends were 4 bases for V and 10 bases for J; bases not matched to a gene: 7. CDR3: CASSSPGTGGPAFF. CDR3 in DNA: TGTGCCAGCAGCTCCCCCGGGACAGGGGGCCCAGCTTTCTTT. Full variable domain (missing parts from reference TRBV11-2 and TRBJ1-1): EAGVAQSPRYKIIEKRQSVAFWCNPISGHATLYWYQQILGQGPKLLIQFQNNGVVDDSQLPKDRFSAERLKGVDSTLKIQPAKLEDSAVYLCASSSPGTGGPAFFGQGTRLTVV.

The V call is TRBV30, the J call TRBJ2-2, with a possible D match to TRBD2 (5 bases). V gave up 2 bases and J gave up 7 bases, with 11 bases separating them. The CDR3 sequence is 13 residues long. Germline lookup yields CDR1 GTSNPN and CDR2 SVGIG (reference sequence). This CDR3 is CAWSTGSVGELFF. The CDR3 DNA sequence: TGTGCCTGGAGTACGGGATCGGTCGGGGAGCTGTTTTTT. The variable domain in full, completed from reference TRBV30 and TRBJ2-2, reads SQTIHQWPATLVQPVGSPLSLECTVEGTSNPNLYWYRQAAGRGLQLLFYSVGIGQISSEVPQNLSASRPQDRQFILSSKKLLLSDSGFYLCAWSTGSVGELFFGEGSRLTVL.

The chain combines TRBV28 with TRBJ1-4; a weak D match, TRBD1 (5 bases). This CDR3 spans 13 amino acids. Germline CDR1 reads MDHEN; CDR2 reads SYDVKM. Trimming took 4 bases from V and 6 from J, leaving 9 bases between them. The CDR3 region is CASSSPGDEKLFF. For the CDR3, the DNA is TGTGCCAGCAGTTCCCCGGGGGATGAAAAACTGTTTTTT.

This clone has just one count. J is TRBJ2-5 and V is TRBV28, with 8 bases matching TRBD2. The J segment lost 5 bases and the V segment lost 6 bases, leaving 5 bases of the junction unmatched. Germline V gene lookup returns CDR1 MDHEN and CDR2 SYDVKM. The CDR3 is 13 amino acids. The CDR3 DNA reads as TGTGCCAGCAGATCGGGAGGGCCGGAGACCCAGTACTTC. Translated, it gives CASRSGGPETQYF.

This chain joins TRBV7-2 and TRBJ2-2; 8 bases match TRBD2. CDR1 and CDR2 (germline): SGHTA, FQGNSA. Trimming at V came to 5 bases and at J to 0 bases, leaving 8 bases not matched to a gene. The CDR3 loop spans 17 amino acids. The DNA for the CDR3 is TGTGCCAGCAGCCGACAAGCGGGACTAGCGAACACCGGGGAGCTGTTTTTT. Translated, it gives CASSRQAGLANTGELFF.

This clone showed up just once. This chain links TRBV2 with TRBJ2-3, with D perhaps matching TRBD1 (5 bases). This CDR3 is 15 amino acids long. Per the germline V gene, CDR1 is SNHLY and CDR2 is FYNNEI. Trimming left V 7 bases short and J 3 bases short, with 17 bases between. CDR3 in amino acids: CASIRQGKSTDTQYF. In DNA, the CDR3 is TGTGCCAGCATCAGGCAGGGAAAATCAACAGATACGCAGTATTTT.

The V and J genes are TRBV15 and TRBJ2-3; D is perhaps TRBD2 (6 bases). The CDR3 is 17 amino acids. Germline V lookup: CDR1 LNHNV, CDR2 YYDKDF (reference sequence). V lost 0 bases to trimming and J lost 2 bases, with 15 bases between them. The chain's CDR3 is CATSRDGGSGYTDTQYF. The CDR3 DNA sequence: TGTGCCACCAGCAGAGATGGGGGTAGCGGTTACACAGATACGCAGTATTTT. Variable domain in full (rest from reference TRBV15 and TRBJ2-3): DAMVIQNPRYQVTQFGKPVTLSCSQTLNHNVMYWYQQKSSQAPKLLFHYYDKDFNNEADTPDNFQSRRPNTSFCFLDIRSPGLGDTAMYLCATSRDGGSGYTDTQYFGPGTRLTVL.